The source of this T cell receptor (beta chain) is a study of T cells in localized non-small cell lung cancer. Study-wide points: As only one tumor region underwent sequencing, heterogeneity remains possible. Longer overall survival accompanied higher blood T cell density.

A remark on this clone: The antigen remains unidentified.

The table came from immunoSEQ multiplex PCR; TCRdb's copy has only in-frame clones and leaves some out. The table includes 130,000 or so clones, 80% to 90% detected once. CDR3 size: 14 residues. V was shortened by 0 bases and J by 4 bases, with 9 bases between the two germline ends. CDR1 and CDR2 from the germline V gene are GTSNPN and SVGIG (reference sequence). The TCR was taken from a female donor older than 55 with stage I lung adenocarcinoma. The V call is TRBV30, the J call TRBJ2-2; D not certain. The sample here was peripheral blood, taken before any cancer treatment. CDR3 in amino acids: CAWSVGLSTGELFF. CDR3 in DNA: TGTGCCTGGAGTGTAGGTCTCTCCACCGGGGAGCTGTTTTTT.